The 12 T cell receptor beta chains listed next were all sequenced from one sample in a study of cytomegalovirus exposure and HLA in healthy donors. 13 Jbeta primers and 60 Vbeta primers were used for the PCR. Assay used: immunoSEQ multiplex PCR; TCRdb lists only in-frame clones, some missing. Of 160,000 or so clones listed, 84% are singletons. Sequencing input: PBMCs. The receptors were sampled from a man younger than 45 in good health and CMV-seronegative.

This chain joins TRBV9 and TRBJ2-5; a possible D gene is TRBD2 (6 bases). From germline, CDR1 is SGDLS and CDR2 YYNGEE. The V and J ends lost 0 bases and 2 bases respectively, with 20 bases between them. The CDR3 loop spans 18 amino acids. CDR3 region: CASSVATGRPLIQETQYF. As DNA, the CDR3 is TGTGCCAGCAGCGTAGCTACGGGGAGGCCCCTAATACAAGAGACCCAGTACTTC.

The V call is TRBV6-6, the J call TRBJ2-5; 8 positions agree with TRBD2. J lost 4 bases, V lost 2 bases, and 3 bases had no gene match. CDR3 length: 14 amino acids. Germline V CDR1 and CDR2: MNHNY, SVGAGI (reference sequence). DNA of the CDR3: TGTGCCAGCAGTTACGGAACTAGCGGAGAGACCCAGTACTTC. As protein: CASSYGTSGETQYF.

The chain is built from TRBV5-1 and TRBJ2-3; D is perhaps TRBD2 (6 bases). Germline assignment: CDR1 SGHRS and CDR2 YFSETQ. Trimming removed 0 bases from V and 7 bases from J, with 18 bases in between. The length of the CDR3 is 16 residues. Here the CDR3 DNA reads TGCGCCAGCAGCTTGGCCGCGGGCGGGGAAGGGTATACGCAGTATTTT. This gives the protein CASSLAAGGEGYTQYF.

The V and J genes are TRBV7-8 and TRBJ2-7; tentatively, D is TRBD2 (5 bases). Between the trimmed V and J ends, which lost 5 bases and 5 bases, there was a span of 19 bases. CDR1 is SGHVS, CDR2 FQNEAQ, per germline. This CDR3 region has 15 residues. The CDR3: CASSPITEGSHEQYF. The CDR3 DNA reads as TGTGCCAGCAGCCCAATTACAGAGGGTTCCCACGAGCAGTACTTC.

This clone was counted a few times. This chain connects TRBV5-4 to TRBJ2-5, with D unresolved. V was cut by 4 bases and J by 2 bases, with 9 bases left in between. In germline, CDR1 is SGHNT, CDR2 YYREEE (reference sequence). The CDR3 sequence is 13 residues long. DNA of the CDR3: TGTGCCAGCAGCCTAGAGGATCAAGAGACCCAGTACTTC. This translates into CASSLEDQETQYF.

In DNA form, the CDR3 reads TGTGCCAGCAGCTTGGGGACAGGTATGAACACTGAAGCTTTCTTT. Its translation is CASSLGTGMNTEAFF. V usage is TRBV5-4 and J usage is TRBJ1-1; 7 nucleotides align to TRBD1. Germline lookup yields CDR1 SGHNT and CDR2 YYREEE (reference sequence). The V and J ends lost 0 bases and 0 bases, in that order; junction bases with no gene match: 2. The CDR3 is made up of 15 amino acids.

Written as DNA, the CDR3 is TGTGCCAGCAGTCGAGACAGTCTGGGGGAAAAACTGTTTTTT. Translation: CASSRDSLGEKLFF. This chain joins TRBV25-1 and TRBJ1-4; weak D call: TRBD1 (5 bases). V was shortened by 5 bases and J by 8 bases, with 15 bases between the two germline ends. CDR1 is MGHDK and CDR2 is SYGVNS in the germline V gene. This CDR3 contains 14 residues.

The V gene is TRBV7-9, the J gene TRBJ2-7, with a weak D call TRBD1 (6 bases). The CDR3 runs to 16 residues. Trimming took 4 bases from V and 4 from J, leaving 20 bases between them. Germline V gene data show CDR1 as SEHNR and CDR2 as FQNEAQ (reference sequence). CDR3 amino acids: CASSSPQGWRPYEQYF. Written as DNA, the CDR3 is TGTGCCAGCAGCTCCCCACAGGGCTGGCGGCCATACGAGCAGTACTTC.

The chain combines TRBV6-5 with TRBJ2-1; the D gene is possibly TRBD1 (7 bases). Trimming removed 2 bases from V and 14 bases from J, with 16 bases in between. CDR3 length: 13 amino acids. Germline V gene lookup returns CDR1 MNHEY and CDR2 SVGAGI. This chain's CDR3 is CASSYTEGQKEFF. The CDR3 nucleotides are TGTGCCAGCAGTTACACGGAGGGACAGAAAGAGTTCTTC.

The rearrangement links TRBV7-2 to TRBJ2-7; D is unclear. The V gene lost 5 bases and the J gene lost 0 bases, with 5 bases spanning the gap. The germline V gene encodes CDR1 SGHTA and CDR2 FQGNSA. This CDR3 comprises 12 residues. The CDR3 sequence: CASSLSSYEQYF. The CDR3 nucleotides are TGTGCCAGCAGCCTGAGCTCCTACGAGCAGTACTTC.

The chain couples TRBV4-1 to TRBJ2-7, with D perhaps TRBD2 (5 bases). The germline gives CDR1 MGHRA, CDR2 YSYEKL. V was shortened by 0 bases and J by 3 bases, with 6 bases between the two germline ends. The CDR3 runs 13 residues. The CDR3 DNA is TGCGCCAGCAGCCAAGAACGGGGCTACGAGCAGTACTTC. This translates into CASSQERGYEQYF.

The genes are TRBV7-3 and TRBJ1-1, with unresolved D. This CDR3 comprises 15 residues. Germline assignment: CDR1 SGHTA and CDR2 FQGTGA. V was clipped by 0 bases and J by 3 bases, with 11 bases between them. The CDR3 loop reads CASSLTRGVHTEAFF. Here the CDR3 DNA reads TGTGCCAGCAGCTTAACGCGCGGGGTGCACACTGAAGCTTTCTTT.